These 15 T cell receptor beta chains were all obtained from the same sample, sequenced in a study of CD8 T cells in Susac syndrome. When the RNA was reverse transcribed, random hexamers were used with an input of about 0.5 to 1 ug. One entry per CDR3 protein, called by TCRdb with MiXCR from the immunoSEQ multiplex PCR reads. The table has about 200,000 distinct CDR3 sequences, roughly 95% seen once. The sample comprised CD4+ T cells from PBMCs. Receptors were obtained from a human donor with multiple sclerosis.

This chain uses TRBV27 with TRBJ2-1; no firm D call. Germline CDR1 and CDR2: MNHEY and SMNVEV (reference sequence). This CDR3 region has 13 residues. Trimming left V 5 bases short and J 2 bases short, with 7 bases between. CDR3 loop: CASSRPPYNEQFF. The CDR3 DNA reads TGTGCCAGCAGTCGGCCTCCCTACAATGAGCAGTTCTTC.

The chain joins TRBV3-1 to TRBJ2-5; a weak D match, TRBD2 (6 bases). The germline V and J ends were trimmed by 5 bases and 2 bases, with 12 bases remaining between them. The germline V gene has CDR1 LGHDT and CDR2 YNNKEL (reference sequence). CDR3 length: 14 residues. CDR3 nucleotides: TGTGCCAGCAGCTGGGGACTGCTACAAGAGACCCAGTACTTC. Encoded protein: CASSWGLLQETQYF.

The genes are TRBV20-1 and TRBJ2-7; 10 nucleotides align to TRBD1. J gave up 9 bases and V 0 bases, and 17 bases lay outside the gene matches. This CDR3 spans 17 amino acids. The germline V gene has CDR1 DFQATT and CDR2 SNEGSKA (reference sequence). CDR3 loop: CSARDRSPGTGDSGQYF. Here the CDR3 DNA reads TGCAGTGCTAGAGATAGGTCTCCCGGGACAGGGGATTCCGGGCAGTACTTC.

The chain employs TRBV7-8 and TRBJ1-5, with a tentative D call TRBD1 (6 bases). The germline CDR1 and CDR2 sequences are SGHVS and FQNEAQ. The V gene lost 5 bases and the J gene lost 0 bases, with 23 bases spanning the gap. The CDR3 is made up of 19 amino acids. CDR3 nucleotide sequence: TGTGCCAGCAGCACCTCAACGGGGGCTGGGTTTTATAGCAATCAGCCCCAGCATTTT. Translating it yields CASSTSTGAGFYSNQPQHF. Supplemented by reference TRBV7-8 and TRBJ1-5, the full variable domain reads GAGVSQSPRYKVAKRGQDVALRCDPISGHVSLFWYQQALGQGPEFLTYFQNEAQLDKSGLPSDRFFAERPEGSVSTLKIQRTQQEDSAVYLCASSTSTGAGFYSNQPQHFGDGTRLSIL.

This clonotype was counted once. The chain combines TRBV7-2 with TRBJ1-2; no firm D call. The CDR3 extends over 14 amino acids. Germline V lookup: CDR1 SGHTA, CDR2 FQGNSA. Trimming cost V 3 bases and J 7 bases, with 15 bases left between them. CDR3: CASSFQTGSGGYTF. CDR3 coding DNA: TGTGCCAGCAGCTTCCAGACGGGCTCGGGTGGCTACACCTTC.

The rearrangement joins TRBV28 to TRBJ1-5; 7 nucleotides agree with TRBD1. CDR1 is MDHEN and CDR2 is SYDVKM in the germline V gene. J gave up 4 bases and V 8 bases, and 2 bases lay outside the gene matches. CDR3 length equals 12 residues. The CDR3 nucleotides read TGTGCCAGCGGACAGGCAAATCAGCCCCAGCATTTT. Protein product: CASGQANQPQHF.

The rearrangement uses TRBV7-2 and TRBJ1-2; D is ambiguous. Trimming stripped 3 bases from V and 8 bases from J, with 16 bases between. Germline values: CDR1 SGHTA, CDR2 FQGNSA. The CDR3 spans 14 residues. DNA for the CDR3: TGTGCCAGCAGCTTGGGAGGAAGGGTTGGAGGCTACACCTTC. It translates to CASSLGGRVGGYTF. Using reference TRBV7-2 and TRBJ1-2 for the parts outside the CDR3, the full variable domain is GAGVSQSPSNKVTEKGKDVELRCDPISGHTALYWYRQSLGQGLEFLIYFQGNSAPDKSGLPSDRFSAERTGGSVSTLTIQRTQQEDSAVYLCASSLGGRVGGYTFGSGTRLTVV.

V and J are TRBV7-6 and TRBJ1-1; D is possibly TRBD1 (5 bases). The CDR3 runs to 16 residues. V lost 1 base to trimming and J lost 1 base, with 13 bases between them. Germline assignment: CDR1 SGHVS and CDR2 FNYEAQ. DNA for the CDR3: TGTGCCAGCAGCTTAGGGATCGGGACGGCGAACACTGAAGCTTTCTTT. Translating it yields CASSLGIGTANTEAFF.

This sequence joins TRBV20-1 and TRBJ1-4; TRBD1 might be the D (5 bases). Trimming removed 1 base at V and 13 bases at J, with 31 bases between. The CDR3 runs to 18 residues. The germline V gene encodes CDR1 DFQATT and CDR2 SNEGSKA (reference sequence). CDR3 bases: TGCAGTGCTAGAGGGGGCGCCACAGGAGTAGTGCTGATGAAGCGACTGTTTTTT. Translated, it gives CSARGGATGVVLMKRLFF.

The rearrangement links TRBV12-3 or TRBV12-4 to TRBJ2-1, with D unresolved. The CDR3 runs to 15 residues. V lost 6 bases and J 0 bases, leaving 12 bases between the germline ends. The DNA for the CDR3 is TGTGCCAGCAGACGGGCCCGGTCCTCCTACAATGAGCAGTTCTTC. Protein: CASRRARSSYNEQFF.

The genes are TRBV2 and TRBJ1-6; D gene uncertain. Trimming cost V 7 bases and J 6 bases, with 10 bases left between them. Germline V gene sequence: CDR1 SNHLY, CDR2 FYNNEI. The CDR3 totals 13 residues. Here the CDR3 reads CASNGVTNSPLHF. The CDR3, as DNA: TGTGCCAGCAACGGGGTTACTAATTCACCCCTCCACTTT. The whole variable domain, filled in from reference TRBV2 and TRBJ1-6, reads EPEVTQTPSHQVTQMGQEVILRCVPISNHLYFYWYRQILGQKVEFLVSFYNNEISEKSEIFDDQFSVERPDGSNFTLKIRSTKLEDSAMYFCASNGVTNSPLHFGNGTRLTVT.

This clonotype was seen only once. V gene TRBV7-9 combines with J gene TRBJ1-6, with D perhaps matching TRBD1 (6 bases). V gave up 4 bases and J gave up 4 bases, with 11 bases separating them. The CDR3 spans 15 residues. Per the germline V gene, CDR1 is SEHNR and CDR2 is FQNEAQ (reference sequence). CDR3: CASSWGQGYNSPLHF. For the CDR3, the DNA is TGTGCCAGCAGCTGGGGGCAGGGGTATAATTCACCCCTCCACTTT.

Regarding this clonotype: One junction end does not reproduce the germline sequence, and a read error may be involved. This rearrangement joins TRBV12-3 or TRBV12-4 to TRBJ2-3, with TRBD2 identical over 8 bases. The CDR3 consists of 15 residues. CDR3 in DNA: TGTGCCAGCAGGTTAGCGGGGATTACTGAGGATACGCAGTATTTT. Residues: CASRLAGITEDTQYF.

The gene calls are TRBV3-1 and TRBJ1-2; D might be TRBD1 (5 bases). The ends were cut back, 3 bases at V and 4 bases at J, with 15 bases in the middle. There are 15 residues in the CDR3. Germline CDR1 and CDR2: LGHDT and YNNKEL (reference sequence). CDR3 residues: CASSHQGLNLYGYTF. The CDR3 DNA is TGTGCCAGCAGCCACCAGGGACTTAACCTCTATGGCTACACCTTC.

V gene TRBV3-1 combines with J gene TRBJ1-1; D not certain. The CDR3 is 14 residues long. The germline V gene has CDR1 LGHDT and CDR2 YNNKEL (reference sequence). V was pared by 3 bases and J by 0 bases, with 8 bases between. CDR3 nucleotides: TGTGCCAGCAGCCAGGGTGGGATGAACACTGAAGCTTTCTTT. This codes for CASSQGGMNTEAFF. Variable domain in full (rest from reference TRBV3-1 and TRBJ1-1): DTAVSQTPKYLVTQMGNDKSIKCEQNLGHDTMYWYKQDSKKFLKIMFSYNNKELIINETVPNRFSPKSPDKAHLNLHINSLELGDSAVYFCASSQGGMNTEAFFGQGTRLTVV.